One sample yielded the 19 T cell receptor beta chains listed below, sequenced in a study of blood T cell repertoires in COVID-19. Sequencing used immunoSEQ multiplex PCR; TCRdb keeps in-frame clones, though not all of them. The sample yields about 170,000 clones, around 80% seen once. The sample consisted of PBMCs or T cells enriched from blood (not recorded which). The receptors derive from a woman between 70 and 85 years old in a cohort exposed to, infected with or recovered from COVID-19 (not recorded which).

This clone came up once. V and J are TRBV5-4 and TRBJ2-1; 8 bases fit TRBD2. J gave up 8 bases and V 0 bases, and 4 bases lay outside the gene matches. The CDR3 consists of 14 residues. Germline V CDR1 and CDR2: SGHNT, YYREEE (reference sequence). Written as DNA, the CDR3 is TGTGCCAGCAGCTTGGATTTCGGGAGGGATGAGCAGTTCTTC. Protein: CASSLDFGRDEQFF.

As for this clone: At one end, the junction sequence differs from germline, possibly due to a read error. The gene calls are TRBV7-7 and TRBJ2-1; D gene uncertain. Germline V gene lookup returns CDR1 SSHAT and CDR2 FNYEAQ (reference sequence). This CDR3 comprises 13 residues. Here the CDR3 DNA reads TGTGCTAGCAGCTCGAGGTTCTACAATGAGCAGTTCTTC. Its protein product is CASSSRFYNEQFF. The full variable domain, in which reference TRBV7-7 and TRBJ2-1 provide the parts outside the CDR3, is GAGVSQSPRYKVTKRGQDVTLRCDPISSHATLYWYQQALGQGPEFLTYFNYEAQPDKSGLPSDRFSAERPEGSISTLTIQRTEQRDSAMYRCASSSRFYNEQFFGPGTRLTVL.

The V call is TRBV19, the J call TRBJ2-7, with 9 bases lining up with TRBD1. The V and J ends lost 4 bases and 2 bases, in that order; junction bases with no gene match: 3. Germline V gives CDR1 LNHDA, CDR2 SQIVND (reference sequence). The CDR3 has 14 residues. CDR3 protein: CASSTRTGAYEQYF. As DNA, the CDR3 is TGTGCCAGTAGTACTCGGACAGGGGCCTACGAGCAGTACTTC.

The chain combines TRBV4-1 with TRBJ1-1; no definite D call. V lost 4 bases, J lost 1 base, and 19 bases lay in between. Germline V gives CDR1 MGHRA, CDR2 YSYEKL. There are 17 residues in the CDR3. CDR3 protein: CASSPLQSVTANTEAFF. The CDR3 region has the DNA TGCGCCAGCAGCCCTCTACAGTCGGTAACAGCGAACACTGAAGCTTTCTTT.

CDR3 coding DNA: TGTGCCAGCAGCTGGACAGGGACCGGGGAGCTGTTTTTT. The encoded protein is CASSWTGTGELFF. This chain uses TRBV6-5 with TRBJ2-2; 8 bases are a match to TRBD1. Germline-derived CDR1 and CDR2 are MNHEY and SVGAGI. V lost 6 bases to trimming and J lost 5 bases; unmatched junction nucleotides: 2. The CDR3 is 13 amino acids.

V and J are TRBV19 and TRBJ2-3; 9 bases match TRBD1. The germline CDR1 and CDR2 sequences are LNHDA and SQIVND (reference sequence). J gave up 0 bases and V 6 bases, and 4 bases lay outside the gene matches. The CDR3 length is 15 residues. In DNA form, the CDR3 reads TGTGCCAGTAGGGACAGGGGCGGGAGCACAGATACGCAGTATTTT. Protein product: CASRDRGGSTDTQYF.

The CDR3 DNA sequence: TGTGCCACCGGATTACCGACAGGAAGATACGAGCAGTACTTC. It encodes CATGLPTGRYEQYF. The chain uses TRBV15 and TRBJ2-7; D possibly corresponds to TRBD1 (6 bases). The CDR3 runs to 14 residues. The germline CDR1 and CDR2 sequences are LNHNV and YYDKDF (reference sequence). The V gene lost 8 bases and the J gene lost 4 bases, with 18 bases spanning the gap.

This clone was counted only a few times. The chain links TRBV3-1 (or the pseudogene TRBV3-2) to TRBJ2-1; no firm D call. Trimming removed 0 bases from V and 4 bases from J, with 22 bases in between. This CDR3 contains 19 residues. Germline CDR1 and CDR2: LGHDT and YNNKEL (reference sequence). For the CDR3, the DNA is TGTGCCAGCAGCCAAGAGAGCAATGTGTTCAGCGACGCGTACAATGAGCAGTTCTTC. As protein: CASSQESNVFSDAYNEQFF.

V gene TRBV19 combines with J gene TRBJ2-5, with D maybe TRBD1 (6 bases). Looked up from germline, CDR1 is LNHDA and CDR2 is SQIVND (reference sequence). CDR3 length: 13 residues. The ends were cut back, 10 bases at V and 5 bases at J, with 17 bases in the middle. This chain's CDR3 is CATRQASLETQYF. The CDR3 coding sequence is TGTGCCACCAGACAGGCCAGCCTCGAGACCCAGTACTTC. The whole variable domain, remainder taken from reference TRBV19 and TRBJ2-5, is DGGITQSPKYLFRKEGQNVTLSCEQNLNHDAMYWYRQDPGQGLRLIYYSQIVNDFQKGDIAEGYSVSREKKESFPLTVTSAQKNPTAFYLCATRQASLETQYFGPGTRLLVL.

The chain is built from TRBV13 and TRBJ1-1; the D gene is possibly TRBD1 (6 bases). V was cut by 2 bases and J by 5 bases, with 9 bases left in between. The CDR3 length is 13 residues. Germline V lookup: CDR1 PRHDT, CDR2 FYEKMQ (reference sequence). The CDR3 DNA reads as TGTGCCAGCAGCTTAAACAGGGAGACTGAAGCTTTCTTT. Translated, it gives CASSLNRETEAFF.

The rearrangement joins TRBV29-1 to TRBJ2-5; 7 positions match TRBD2. With V trimmed by 3 bases and J by 4 bases, 5 bases remained unmatched. This CDR3 contains 13 residues. Germline V lookup: CDR1 SQVTM, CDR2 ANQGSEA. CDR3 amino acids: CSVEGGIRETQYF. The CDR3 bases are TGCAGCGTTGAGGGAGGGATCAGAGAGACCCAGTACTTC.

The rearrangement joins TRBV9 to TRBJ2-1; 7 bases agree with TRBD1. Germline-derived CDR1 and CDR2 are SGDLS and YYNGEE. Trimming cost V 3 bases and J 5 bases; bases outside gene matches: 14. The CDR3 is 17 residues long. The CDR3, as DNA: TGTGCCAGCAGCGCTCCTTACCACGACAGGGCAAACAATGAGCAGTTCTTC. This codes for CASSAPYHDRANNEQFF.

The chain carries TRBV19 and TRBJ2-7, with TRBD1 matching over 8 bases. The CDR3 runs 12 residues. The germline V gene encodes CDR1 LNHDA and CDR2 SQIVND (reference sequence). V lost 6 bases and J lost 6; bases outside the gene matches: 4. This chain's CDR3 is CASRTGGGEQYF. The CDR3 DNA reads TGTGCCAGTAGAACAGGGGGAGGCGAGCAGTACTTC.

V usage is TRBV11-2 and J usage is TRBJ2-5; 13 nucleotides align to TRBD2. Germline loops: CDR1 SGHAT, CDR2 FQNNGV. After removal of 5 bases from V and 4 bases from J, the junction contained 16 bases not matched to a gene. This CDR3 has 19 amino acids. The CDR3 region is CASSLTSGRARRLGETQYF. The CDR3 nucleotides read TGTGCCAGCAGCCTCACTAGCGGGAGGGCCCGGCGGCTTGGAGAGACCCAGTACTTC.

The J gene is TRBJ2-2, the V gene TRBV18; 8 nucleotides line up with TRBD1. Germline V gene sequence: CDR1 KGHSH, CDR2 LQKENI. The CDR3 contains 15 residues. The V and J ends lost 5 bases and 5 bases, in that order; junction bases with no gene match: 7. The CDR3 region has the DNA TGTGCCAGCTCAGCTCCAGGGGGCAGGACCGGGGAGCTGTTTTTT. The encoded protein is CASSAPGGRTGELFF.

Written as DNA, the CDR3 is TGTGCCAGCAGCGGCGGGGTCACGATACGTCAGCCCCAGCATTTT. This sequence encodes CASSGGVTIRQPQHF. The chain carries TRBV5-8 and TRBJ1-5, with D unclear. Looked up from germline, CDR1 is SGHTS and CDR2 is YDEGEE. CDR3 length: 15 amino acids. Trimming took off 4 bases at V and 6 bases at J, with 17 bases between the two ends.

This rearrangement joins TRBV18 to TRBJ2-1; 9 bases align to TRBD1. V was pared by 4 bases and J by 6 bases, with 10 bases of the junction left unmatched. CDR3 size: 16 residues. Germline assignment: CDR1 KGHSH and CDR2 LQKENI. The CDR3 reads CASSQARLGQGNEQFF. Here the CDR3 DNA reads TGTGCCAGCTCACAGGCTCGTTTGGGACAGGGCAATGAGCAGTTCTTC.

The genes are TRBV11-3 and TRBJ2-1; a weak D match, TRBD1 (6 bases). The CDR3 is 14 residues long. Trimming stripped 0 bases from V and 3 bases from J, with 6 bases between. Germline CDR1 SGHNT, CDR2 YENEEA. DNA of the CDR3: TGTGCCAGCAGCTTAGAGGACAGCTACAATGAGCAGTTCTTC. Amino acids: CASSLEDSYNEQFF.

This chain connects TRBV25-1 to TRBJ2-1; perhaps TRBD1 as D (6 bases). V was pared by 7 bases and J by 10 bases, with 11 bases between. Germline V CDR1 and CDR2: MGHDK, SYGVNS. The CDR3 is 11 amino acids. Written as DNA, the CDR3 is TGTGCCAGCATGGGGGCGAGGGAGCAGTTCTTC. Translating gives CASMGAREQFF. Complete variable domain (other parts from reference TRBV25-1 and TRBJ2-1): EADIYQTPRYLVIGTGKKITLECSQTMGHDKMYWYQQDPGMELHLIHYSYGVNSTEKGDLSSESTVSRIRTEHFPLTLESARPSHTSQYLCASMGAREQFFGPGTRLTVL.